Listed below are T cell receptor beta chains from one sample, sequenced in a study of T cell changes during pregnancy in multiple sclerosis. The assay was immunoSEQ multiplex PCR, and TCRdb's table has in-frame clones only and misses some. This repertoire shows more than 70,000 clones, 80% to 95% found once; its top ten account for approximately 0.99%. The starting material was peripheral blood, obtained before pregnancy. The receptors were gathered from a female donor with multiple sclerosis, enrolled in a pregnancy study. Each CDR3 is given with its conserved first and last residue.

V	CDR3
TRBV29-1	CSAPDGFSRDNEQFF
TRBV6-5	CASSGGQNEKLFF
TRBV7-2	CASSLAAGFLNEQFF
TRBV5-1	CASSSSGTSGYNEQFF
TRBV19	CASTYLFGTGYNEQFF
TRBV6-1	CASSSGTGWSEAFF
TRBV15	CATSSRVTGYGYTF
TRBV19	CASTRGQGNGYTF
TRBV12-5	CASGQDRGGDSNQPQHF
TRBV19	CASKAGGSNEQFF
TRBV27	CASSLRRGTSGEGYQETQYF
TRBV2	CASSLGQDLSEQYF
TRBV6-6	CASRATGNVAEKLFF
TRBV6-5	CASRPQGTGGYTF
TRBV10-2	CASSRTSGSPDTQYF
TRBV15	CATSRGQNTDTQYF
TRBV2	CASSEKRVSAKNIQYF
TRBV2	CASTQEARVGEKLFF
TRBV19	CASSAGGGQSSGNTIYF
TRBV7-8	CASSYDRGSRELFF
TRBV30	CAWGGPRTEAFF
TRBV5-5	CASTGVIRMTETQYF
TRBV6-5	CASREVLGGTGELFF
TRBV7-8	CASSARDRMNTEAFF
TRBV19	CASSTGVGLVPDTQYF
TRBV6-5	CASSSKGRGYNEQFF
TRBV19	CATQTYGQGGYEQYF
TRBV9	CASSVVGGEQPQHF
TRBV5-8	CASEDQDSEAFF
TRBV5-8	CASSLYAGIDNEQFF
TRBV7-8	CASSFTGSQETQYF
TRBV9	CASTNRVVNTEAFF
TRBV28	CASSSGSEQFF
TRBV18	CASSPSSGRANEQFF
TRBV4-3	CASSQGAGGTYGYTF
TRBV9	CASSGGQGPGGELFF
TRBV27	CASSARTGYEQYF
TRBV5-4	CASSLGAGGYEQYF
TRBV20-1	CSARPQETQYF
TRBV2	CASRRVSDTQYF
TRBV7-3	CASSPNRGYEQYF
TRBV7-2	CASSLQGTGGNTIYF
TRBV7-9	CASSWGQGQETQYF
TRBV7-2	CASSYRTPINTGELFF
TRBV30	CAWSVGGQGPWPQHF
TRBV10-1	CASSEGSAAKNTEAFF